A single sample gave rise to the 31 T cell receptor beta chains below, sequenced in a study of beta chain features in type 1 diabetes. Expressed TCRB transcripts were sequenced because the isolated RNA had all been reverse transcribed beforehand. Assay: immunoSEQ multiplex PCR; the TCRdb copy retains only in-frame clones and omits some. Among about 150,000 clones listed, roughly 10% were seen once. The sequencing sample was made of central memory CD4+ T cells from blood. These receptors all come from a man aged 18 to 29 in good health.

The chain has TRBV2 and TRBJ2-3, with 10 bases fitting TRBD2. Germline V CDR1 and CDR2: SNHLY, FYNNEI. Germline trimming cut 3 bases from V and 8 bases from J; bases unmatched to any gene: 8. This CDR3 spans 15 amino acids. The CDR3 region is CASSEGQRGGITQYF. CDR3 nucleotides: TGTGCCAGCAGTGAGGGCCAGCGGGGGGGCATTACGCAGTATTTT.

V usage is TRBV5-1 and J usage is TRBJ2-7; D is perhaps TRBD1 (6 bases). CDR3 length: 14 amino acids. V was shortened by 6 bases and J by 6 bases, with 19 bases between the two germline ends. Germline lookup yields CDR1 SGHRS and CDR2 YFSETQ. The DNA for the CDR3 is TGCGCCAGCACAGACCGGGACAAGTCAAGCGAGCAGTACTTC. This gives the protein CASTDRDKSSEQYF. Full variable domain (missing parts from reference TRBV5-1 and TRBJ2-7): KAGVTQTPRYLIKTRGQQVTLSCSPISGHRSVSWYQQTPGQGLQFLFEYFSETQRNKGNFPGRFSGRQFSNSRSEMNVSTLELGDSALYLCASTDRDKSSEQYFGPGTRLTVT.

The V gene is TRBV7-2, the J gene TRBJ2-5; D perhaps matches TRBD1 (5 bases). This CDR3 has 15 amino acids. Germline V gives CDR1 SGHTA, CDR2 FQGNSA. Trimming removed 5 bases at V and 2 bases at J, with 15 bases between. The CDR3 DNA sequence: TGTGCCAGCAGCCGGCGACAGCCTGTACAAGAGACCCAGTACTTC. Translating gives CASSRRQPVQETQYF. Using reference TRBV7-2 and TRBJ2-5 for the parts outside the CDR3, the full variable domain is GAGVSQSPSNKVTEKGKDVELRCDPISGHTALYWYRQSLGQGLEFLIYFQGNSAPDKSGLPSDRFSAERTGGSVSTLTIQRTQQEDSAVYLCASSRRQPVQETQYFGPGTRLLVL.

This clone was detected only a few times. The chain uses TRBV15 and TRBJ2-7; 7 positions agree with TRBD2. The V gene end was trimmed by 5 bases and the J gene end by 5 bases; junction bases not matched to a gene: 15. This CDR3 contains 16 residues. Germline CDR1 reads LNHNV; CDR2 reads YYDKDF (reference sequence). CDR3 sequence reads: CATSSKPWRELDEQYF. The CDR3, as DNA: TGTGCCACCAGCTCCAAACCCTGGCGGGAGTTGGACGAGCAGTACTTC.

This clone appeared a few times. V usage is TRBV7-2 and J usage is TRBJ2-5, with D possibly being TRBD1 (6 bases). The CDR3 length is 15 residues. The V gene's germline CDR1 is SGHTA and CDR2 FQGNSA. The germline V and J ends were trimmed by 4 bases and 4 bases, with 16 bases remaining between them. The CDR3 sequence: CASSSEQGWRETQYF. CDR3 in DNA: TGTGCCAGCAGCTCCGAACAGGGTTGGCGAGAGACCCAGTACTTC.

This clone was recorded a few times. The chain has TRBV4-3 and TRBJ1-5; TRBD1 matches 7 bases. The CDR3 has 15 residues. In germline, CDR1 is LGHNA, CDR2 YSLEER. V trimming: 3 bases; J trimming: 3 bases; junction bases outside the gene matches: 5. The CDR3 loop reads CASSQTGFDNQPQHF. In DNA, the CDR3 is TGCGCCAGCAGCCAGACAGGGTTTGACAATCAGCCCCAGCATTTT.

The CDR3 loop is CASSLSVGRQFF. DNA of the CDR3: TGTGCCAGCTCCCTTTCAGTGGGACGGCAGTTCTTC. The chain carries TRBV19 and TRBJ2-1; D possibly uses TRBD1 or TRBD2 (5 bases each). V dropped 9 bases and J dropped 12 bases, with 18 bases sitting between them. In germline, CDR1 is LNHDA, CDR2 SQIVND (reference sequence). CDR3 length equals 12 residues.

The chain recombines TRBV29-1 with TRBJ1-2, with 10 bases aligning to TRBD1. This CDR3 has 14 residues. V lost 7 bases and J lost 6; bases outside the gene matches: 11. The V gene's germline CDR1 is SQVTM and CDR2 ANQGSEA. CDR3: CSAQASGTGDGYTF. As DNA, the CDR3 is TGCAGCGCTCAAGCTTCCGGGACAGGGGATGGCTACACCTTC. The variable domain in full, completed from reference TRBV29-1 and TRBJ1-2, reads SAVISQKPSRDICQRGTSLTIQCQVDSQVTMMFWYRQQPGQSLTLIATANQGSEATYESGFVIDKFPISRPNLTFSTLTVSNMSPEDSSIYLCSAQASGTGDGYTFGSGTRLTVV.

This clone was seen only a few times. V usage is TRBV7-2 and J usage is TRBJ1-1; D not certain. The CDR3 extends over 13 amino acids. Trimming pared 0 bases from V and 7 bases from J, leaving 9 bases between. From germline, CDR1 is SGHTA and CDR2 FQGNSA. CDR3 sequence: CASSLALRVEAFF. The CDR3 DNA reads as TGTGCCAGCAGCTTAGCGCTACGGGTTGAAGCTTTCTTT.

The CDR3 nucleotides read TGTGCCAGCAGGGCCGGGACTAGCGACATTCAGTACTTC. This encodes CASRAGTSDIQYF. V usage is TRBV5-4 and J usage is TRBJ2-4; 10 nucleotides agree with TRBD2. From germline, CDR1 is SGHNT and CDR2 YYREEE (reference sequence). This CDR3 is 13 amino acids long. V lost 5 bases, J lost 8 bases, and 4 bases stayed unmatched.

As regards this clone: Other DNA sequences of this sample code for an identical CDR3. The rearrangement links TRBV7-3 to TRBJ2-7; 8 nucleotides agree with TRBD1. Trimming cost V 5 bases and J 6 bases; bases outside gene matches: 3. The CDR3 is made up of 12 amino acids. Germline CDR1 is SGHTA and CDR2 is FQGTGA. CDR3 bases: TGTGCCAGCAGCCGCACAGGGGGCGAGCAGTACTTC. It encodes CASSRTGGEQYF.

The CDR3 DNA reads as TGTGCCAGCAGTACCGGGCTCCTTTCGGAAGCTTTCTTT. It codes for CASSTGLLSEAFF. This chain uses TRBV7-3 with TRBJ1-1; no clear D. The CDR3 contains 13 residues. Looked up from germline, CDR1 is SGHTA and CDR2 is FQGTGA. V shed 6 bases and J shed 8 bases, with 16 bases lying between them.

The chain joins TRBV4-1 to TRBJ2-3; D is unresolved. The CDR3 has 15 residues. CDR1 is MGHRA, CDR2 YSYEKL, per germline. V was pared by 0 bases and J by 0 bases, with 7 bases between. DNA of the CDR3: TGCGCCAGCAGCCAAGAAATGTCTAGCACAGATACGCAGTATTTT. Translation: CASSQEMSSTDTQYF.

The rearrangement joins TRBV29-1 to TRBJ1-3, with 7 bases aligning to TRBD1. The V gene end was trimmed by 7 bases and the J gene end by 4 bases; junction bases not matched to a gene: 7. This CDR3 region has 13 residues. Germline assignment: CDR1 SQVTM and CDR2 ANQGSEA. The CDR3, as DNA: TGCAGCGCCTCACAGGGGAACGGAAACACCATATATTTT. Amino acids: CSASQGNGNTIYF.

The V gene is TRBV19, the J gene TRBJ2-1; the D gene is possibly TRBD1 (5 bases). The length of the CDR3 is 15 residues. V lost 3 bases and J 4 bases, leaving 13 bases between the germline ends. The V gene's germline CDR1 is LNHDA and CDR2 SQIVND (reference sequence). The CDR3 loop is CASSMVSGKYNEQFF. The CDR3 bases are TGTGCCAGTAGTATGGTATCAGGGAAGTACAATGAGCAGTTCTTC.

Details on this clone: This specimen includes other DNA sequences encoding the same CDR3. The rearrangement uses TRBV30 and TRBJ2-1; D possibly corresponds to TRBD2 (5 bases). The CDR3 has 13 amino acids. Germline CDR1 GTSNPN, CDR2 SVGIG (reference sequence). Trimming cost V 3 bases and J 2 bases, with 8 bases left between them. The DNA of the CDR3 is TGTGCCTGGAGCGGAGGTACCTACAATGAGCAGTTCTTC. Its protein is CAWSGGTYNEQFF.

This clone was seen a handful of times. The CDR3, as DNA: TGTGCCAGCAGCGTAGTTCAGGTCGGGGGCGAGCAGTTCTTC. The encoded protein is CASSVVQVGGEQFF. The rearrangement joins TRBV9 to TRBJ2-1; perhaps D is TRBD1 or TRBD2 (6 bases each). This CDR3 is built from 14 residues. V gave up 0 bases and J gave up 10 bases, with 14 bases separating them. Germline CDR1 and CDR2: SGDLS and YYNGEE.

The chain joins TRBV19 to TRBJ1-1, with a tentative D call TRBD1 (5 bases). The CDR3 consists of 13 residues. V was clipped by 4 bases and J by 1 base, with 7 bases between them. Germline loops: CDR1 LNHDA, CDR2 SQIVND (reference sequence). This CDR3 is CASSTTGNTEAFF. The CDR3 DNA reads as TGTGCCAGTAGTACCACAGGGAACACTGAAGCTTTCTTT.

This clone turned up a few times. Other DNA sequences within the sample encode an identical CDR3. The J gene is TRBJ1-4, the V gene TRBV29-1; 10 bases are shared with TRBD1. V lost 6 bases to trimming and J lost 7 bases; unmatched junction nucleotides: 2. Germline CDR1 reads SQVTM; CDR2 reads ANQGSEA. This CDR3 has 12 residues. This CDR3 reads CSVRTGGEKLFF. For the CDR3, the DNA is TGCAGCGTCCGGACAGGGGGTGAAAAACTGTTTTTT.

The sample holds a few counts of this clone. This chain's CDR3 is CALNRDSPYEQYF. The DNA for the CDR3 is TGTGCCTTAAACCGGGACAGCCCCTACGAGCAGTACTTC. This chain uses TRBV30 with TRBJ2-7, with 7 bases that match TRBD1. Germline CDR1 and CDR2: GTSNPN and SVGIG (reference sequence). J was trimmed by 2 bases and V by 7 bases; bases with no gene match: 8. This CDR3 is 13 amino acids long. The whole variable domain, filled in from reference TRBV30 and TRBJ2-7, reads SQTIHQWPATLVQPVGSPLSLECTVEGTSNPNLYWYRQAAGRGLQLLFYSVGIGQISSEVPQNLSASRPQDRQFILSSKKLLLSDSGFYLCALNRDSPYEQYFGPGTRLTVT.

The table lists this clone with a few counts. This chain uses TRBV9 with TRBJ2-3, with D possibly being TRBD2 (5 bases). The germline V gene has CDR1 SGDLS and CDR2 YYNGEE. Trimming pared 2 bases from V and 9 bases from J, leaving 13 bases between. This CDR3 region has 13 residues. The CDR3 sequence is CASSVDTSGTQYF. In DNA form, the CDR3 reads TGTGCCAGCAGCGTGGATACCTCGGGGACGCAGTATTTT. Variable domain in full (rest from reference TRBV9 and TRBJ2-3): DSGVTQTPKHLITATGQRVTLRCSPRSGDLSVYWYQQSLDQGLQFLIQYYNGEERAKGNILERFSAQQFPDLHSELNLSSLELGDSALYFCASSVDTSGTQYFGPGTRLTVL.

A remark on this clone: An end of the junction does not agree with germline; a read error may underlie this. The CDR3 loop reads CASSNLGAGPNIQYF. The DNA for the CDR3 is TGTGCCAGCAGTAATCTGGGGGCAGGTCCAAACATTCAGTACTTC. The chain is built from TRBV10-3 and TRBJ2-4; D is perhaps TRBD1 (6 bases). The CDR3 is 15 amino acids. Germline CDR1 ENHRY, CDR2 SYGVKD.

This clone was recorded many times. The DNA for the CDR3 is TGTGCCACCAGCAGAGATGCACTGAACACTGAAGCTTTCTTT. The encoded protein is CATSRDALNTEAFF. The chain is built from TRBV15 and TRBJ1-1, with no clear D. V lost 0 bases to trimming and J lost 0 bases, with 5 bases between them. The length of the CDR3 is 14 residues. Germline V gives CDR1 LNHNV, CDR2 YYDKDF (reference sequence).

There are a few counts of this clone. The chain recombines TRBV6-1 with TRBJ1-2; D not resolved. CDR1 is MNHNS and CDR2 is SASEGT in the germline V gene. Trimming left V 4 bases short and J 11 bases short, with 11 bases between. This CDR3 spans 11 amino acids. In DNA form, the CDR3 reads TGTGCCAGCAGTGTTCTGGTATATTACACCTTC. This codes for CASSVLVYYTF.

There are a few counts of this clone. This chain links TRBV15 with TRBJ2-5, with a tentative D call TRBD2 (6 bases). CDR3 length equals 13 residues. V was pared by 0 bases and J by 10 bases, with 12 bases between. Germline V CDR1 and CDR2: LNHNV, YYDKDF (reference sequence). The CDR3 protein is CATSRDWGDSQYF. DNA for the CDR3: TGTGCCACCAGCAGAGATTGGGGGGATAGCCAGTACTTC.

This clone has more than one count but fewer than ten. This chain connects TRBV7-9 to TRBJ1-1; weak D call: TRBD1 (5 bases). CDR1 and CDR2 (germline): SEHNR, FQNEAQ (reference sequence). The CDR3 is 12 residues long. V lost 3 bases and J lost 12, with 14 bases in between. CDR3 sequence (DNA): TGTGCCAGCAGCTTGATGGGACGAACAACTTTCTTT. Amino acids: CASSLMGRTTFF. Supplemented by reference TRBV7-9 and TRBJ1-1, the full variable domain reads DTGVSQNPRHKITKRGQNVTFRCDPISEHNRLYWYRQTLGQGPEFLTYFQNEAQLEKSRLLSDRFSAERPKGSFSTLEIQRTEQGDSAMYLCASSLMGRTTFFGQGTRLTVV.

The genes are TRBV10-3 and TRBJ2-1, with D unclear. CDR1 and CDR2 (germline): ENHRY, SYGVKD. Trimming stripped 4 bases from V and 0 bases from J, with 10 bases between. The CDR3 consists of 15 residues. CDR3 in amino acids: CAISGTESSYNEQFF. The DNA for the CDR3 is TGTGCCATCAGTGGTACAGAGAGCTCCTACAATGAGCAGTTCTTC.

This clone appeared many times. The V gene is TRBV29-1, the J gene TRBJ2-5; D may be TRBD2 (5 bases). The germline V gene encodes CDR1 SQVTM and CDR2 ANQGSEA. The CDR3 is 12 residues long. The V and J ends lost 5 bases and 0 bases respectively, with 7 bases between them. This CDR3 reads CSVRRNQETQYF. The CDR3 coding sequence is TGCAGCGTTAGGAGGAACCAAGAGACCCAGTACTTC.

J is TRBJ1-6 and V is TRBV28; 9 bases agree with TRBD1. V was clipped by 6 bases and J by 7 bases; unmatched bases: 4. The CDR3 spans 14 residues. Looked up from germline, CDR1 is MDHEN and CDR2 is SYDVKM. The chain's CDR3 is CASRDRGGNSPLHF. The CDR3 bases are TGTGCCAGCAGGGACAGGGGAGGCAATTCACCCCTCCACTTT. Full variable domain (rest looked up from reference TRBV28 and TRBJ1-6): DVKVTQSSRYLVKRTGEKVFLECVQDMDHENMFWYRQDPGLGLRLIYFSYDVKMKEKGDIPEGYSVSREKKERFSLILESASTNQTSMYLCASRDRGGNSPLHFGNGTRLTVT.

This clone was observed a few times. This chain connects TRBV5-4 to TRBJ2-3, with D tentatively TRBD1 (5 bases). Germline CDR1 is SGHNT and CDR2 is YYREEE (reference sequence). This CDR3 is built from 12 residues. Trimming removed 2 bases from V and 7 bases from J, with 8 bases in between. Written as DNA, the CDR3 is TGTGCCAGCAGCTTCCAGGGCCATACGCAGTATTTT. Its translation is CASSFQGHTQYF.

This clone was counted at least ten times. A far larger clone is off by one base, so a read error is likely. Other nucleotide sequences in the sample specify the same CDR3. This chain joins TRBV7-2 and TRBJ2-3; D gene unclear. Trimming left V 5 bases short and J 0 bases short, with 3 bases between. Germline V gene sequence: CDR1 SGHTA, CDR2 FQGNSA. This CDR3 has 12 residues. This CDR3 is CASSPSTDTQYF. The CDR3 coding sequence is TGTGCCAGCAGCCCGAGCACAGATACGCAGTATTTT.